One and the same sample provided the 32 T cell receptor beta chains below, sequenced in a study of blood T cells in healthy people across ages. A sample-barcoded 5' primer and a J-beta primer mix were used in a second PCR of roughly 7 to 11 cycles. Each CDR3 protein is one row after TCRdb ran MiXCR on the 5' RACE reads. The sample consists of 1,100,000 or so distinct CDR3 sequences, more than 40% of them appearing once. Specimen: blood. These receptors came from a woman aged 60-75 years in good health.

The chain carries TRBV2 and TRBJ1-2, with TRBD1 identical over 9 bases. The V segment lost 6 bases and the J segment 5 bases; nucleotides outside the gene matches: 10. Germline lookup yields CDR1 SNHLY and CDR2 FYNNEI. CDR3 length: 15 amino acids. CDR3 residues: CASRGLQGAVYGYTF. The CDR3 nucleotides read TGTGCCAGCAGGGGATTACAGGGGGCGGTGTATGGCTACACCTTC. The entire variable domain, with the rest obtained from reference TRBV2 and TRBJ1-2, is as follows: EPEVTQTPSHQVTQMGQEVILRCVPISNHLYFYWYRQILGQKVEFLVSFYNNEISEKSEIFDDQFSVERPDGSNFTLKIRSTKLEDSAMYFCASRGLQGAVYGYTFGSGTRLTVV.

The gene calls are TRBV15 and TRBJ1-2; tentative D call: TRBD1 (5 bases). Looked up from germline, CDR1 is LNHNV and CDR2 is YYDKDF (reference sequence). V was pared by 0 bases and J by 6 bases, with 14 bases between. The CDR3 runs to 15 residues. This CDR3 is CATSRDPYSRDGYTF. The CDR3 coding sequence is TGTGCCACCAGCAGAGACCCCTACTCCAGGGATGGCTACACCTTC.

The chain combines TRBV29-1 with TRBJ2-5, with 7 bases that match TRBD2. The CDR3 runs to 14 residues. CDR1 and CDR2 (germline): SQVTM, ANQGSEA. V was pared by 7 bases and J by 5 bases, with 13 bases of the junction left unmatched. In DNA, the CDR3 is TGCAGCGCCTCCCCGGGCGGGAGATGGGAGACCCAGTACTTC. Translation: CSASPGGRWETQYF. Together with reference TRBV29-1 and TRBJ2-5, the CDR3 gives the full variable domain: SAVISQKPSRDICQRGTSLTIQCQVDSQVTMMFWYRQQPGQSLTLIATANQGSEATYESGFVIDKFPISRPNLTFSTLTVSNMSPEDSSIYLCSASPGGRWETQYFGPGTRLLVL.

This clonotype appeared a few times. The chain links TRBV29-1 to TRBJ2-4; 8 bases fit TRBD1. Germline values: CDR1 SQVTM, CDR2 ANQGSEA. J gave up 8 bases and V 3 bases, and 9 bases lay outside the gene matches. The CDR3 length is 14 residues. DNA of the CDR3: TGCAGCGTTGATGGGCCCGACAGGGGAGACATTCAGTACTTC. Protein: CSVDGPDRGDIQYF.

This clonotype was detected a few times. The gene calls are TRBV7-9 and TRBJ1-2, with D uncertain. This CDR3 comprises 14 residues. Germline V lookup: CDR1 SEHNR, CDR2 FQNEAQ (reference sequence). Trimming left V 5 bases short and J 4 bases short, with 14 bases between. The CDR3 region has the DNA TGTGCCAGCAGCCCCCTAAGGCAGTCCTATGGCTACACCTTC. This codes for CASSPLRQSYGYTF.

Notes on this clonotype: One end of the junction fails to match germline, which may point to a read error. V and J are TRBV6-1 and TRBJ2-7; a possible D gene is TRBD2 (5 bases). Germline V gene sequence: CDR1 MNHNS, CDR2 SASEGT. The CDR3 is 15 amino acids. In DNA, the CDR3 is TGTGCCAGCAGTGAATGGAGAGGGCCATCCTGCGAGCAGTACTTC. Translation: CASSEWRGPSCEQYF.

V and J are TRBV3-1 and TRBJ2-3; no clear D gene. This CDR3 has 15 residues. Germline CDR1 LGHDT, CDR2 YNNKEL (reference sequence). V was pared by 4 bases and J by 2 bases, with 13 bases between. CDR3 sequence: CASSRRVSITDTQYF. CDR3 sequence (DNA): TGTGCCAGCAGCCGAAGGGTCTCGATCACAGATACGCAGTATTTT.

This clonotype appeared a few times. This rearrangement joins TRBV24-1 to TRBJ1-2, with 8 bases identical to TRBD1. The CDR3 is 16 residues long. Germline V lookup: CDR1 KGHDR, CDR2 SFDVKD. Trimming removed 7 bases from V and 4 bases from J; junction bases left unmatched: 13. The CDR3 region has the DNA TGTGCCACCAGCGGGGGGCAGGGGGCGCAGGTCTATGGCTACACCTTC. Translating gives CATSGGQGAQVYGYTF.

J is TRBJ2-3 and V is TRBV4-2; 9 nucleotides agree with TRBD2. Looked up from germline, CDR1 is LGHNA and CDR2 is YNFKEQ. The CDR3 totals 19 residues. The J segment lost 2 bases and the V segment lost 0 bases, leaving 12 bases of the junction unmatched. In DNA form, the CDR3 reads TGTGCCAGCAGCCAAGATTATAAGGCTAGCGGGACCTTCACAGATACGCAGTATTTT. Amino acids: CASSQDYKASGTFTDTQYF.

This clonotype was seen a few times. The CDR3 sequence: CSAPGDPLVYEQYF. CDR3 DNA sequence: TGCAGTGCTCCAGGAGACCCCCTAGTCTACGAGCAGTACTTC. The V call is TRBV20-1, the J call TRBJ2-7; D remains unclear. Germline V gene data show CDR1 as DFQATT and CDR2 as SNEGSKA (reference sequence). V was shortened by 5 bases and J by 3 bases, with 17 bases between the two germline ends. This CDR3 is built from 14 residues.

The chain recombines TRBV20-1 with TRBJ2-5; D possibly uses TRBD1 or TRBD2 (5 bases each). V was clipped by 2 bases and J by 7 bases, with 17 bases between them. Germline assignment: CDR1 DFQATT and CDR2 SNEGSKA (reference sequence). CDR3 size: 14 residues. The CDR3 here is CSARTGEPRGTQYF. The CDR3 DNA sequence: TGCAGTGCTAGAACCGGGGAGCCAAGGGGGACCCAGTACTTC.

This clonotype came up a few times. J is TRBJ1-2 and V is TRBV21-1. TRBV21-1 represents a pseudogene. The CDR3 extends over 16 amino acids. As DNA, the CDR3 is TGTGCCAGCAGCAAAGATAAGGCAGGAACCAACTATGGCTACACCTTC. It specifies CASSKDKAGTNYGYTF.

This clonotype was observed a handful of times. CDR3: CASRVDRVNEQFF. CDR3 in DNA: TGTGCCAGCAGAGTCGACAGGGTGAATGAGCAGTTCTTC. V usage is TRBV28 and J usage is TRBJ2-1; 7 positions agree with TRBD1. The junction had 6 bases not matched to a gene; V was cut back by 6 bases and J by 7 bases. The CDR3 loop spans 13 amino acids. CDR1 MDHEN and CDR2 SYDVKM come from the germline V gene.

This clonotype has more than one count but fewer than ten. V usage is TRBV20-1 and J usage is TRBJ2-5; no clear D. The germline V gene has CDR1 DFQATT and CDR2 SNEGSKA (reference sequence). The CDR3 sequence is 12 residues long. Trimming took off 0 bases at V and 1 base at J, with 3 bases between the two ends. The CDR3 protein is CSARDTQETQYF. The CDR3 DNA reads TGCAGTGCTAGAGACACCCAAGAGACCCAGTACTTC.

The table lists this clonotype with many counts. The CDR3 is CSAETGIAAEAFF. CDR3 sequence (DNA): TGCAGTGCGGAGACAGGGATCGCGGCTGAAGCTTTCTTT. This rearrangement joins TRBV20-1 to TRBJ1-1; 7 nucleotides align to TRBD1. CDR3 length: 13 residues. Germline V gene sequence: CDR1 DFQATT, CDR2 SNEGSKA (reference sequence). With V trimmed by 6 bases and J by 6 bases, 10 bases remained unmatched.

There are a few counts of this clonotype. The rearrangement joins TRBV27 to TRBJ2-7; unclear D gene. The germline V gene encodes CDR1 MNHEY and CDR2 SMNVEV (reference sequence). This CDR3 has 14 residues. The V gene lost 2 bases and the J gene lost 3 bases, with 11 bases spanning the gap. The CDR3 spells CASSLGLGRYEQYF. CDR3 nucleotides: TGTGCCAGCAGTTTAGGGTTAGGCCGCTACGAGCAGTACTTC.

The V and J genes are TRBV25-1 and TRBJ2-1; the match to TRBD1 covers 7 bases. The end of the DNA aligns better with TRBJ2-7, so the J call may be wrong. Germline values: CDR1 MGHDK, CDR2 SYGVNS. The CDR3 has 17 amino acids. The CDR3 region has the DNA TGTGCCAGCACCGGTCGGGCCGTAGGGACAGCCTACAATGAGCAGTACTTC. Translating gives CASTGRAVGTAYNEQYF.

This chain joins TRBV5-1 and TRBJ2-5; TRBD2 matches at 8 bases. CDR1 and CDR2 (germline): SGHRS, YFSETQ. V lost 0 bases and J lost 3; bases outside the gene matches: 7. The CDR3 has 16 residues. The CDR3 loop reads CASSLVAGGVEETQYF. The CDR3 DNA sequence: TGCGCCAGCAGCTTGGTTGCGGGAGGCGTTGAAGAGACCCAGTACTTC.

The chain carries TRBV20-1 and TRBJ2-5; D might be TRBD2 (6 bases). The J call is in doubt because the DNA end fits TRBJ2-7 better. CDR1 and CDR2 from the germline V gene are DFQATT and SNEGSKA (reference sequence). CDR3 length: 14 residues. The CDR3 DNA reads as TGCAGTGCTAGGGCATCCAAGCGGGTGCACGAGCAGTACTTC. It codes for CSARASKRVHEQYF.

Concerning this clonotype itself: Because it lacks the conserved phenylalanine or tryptophan at the end, this CDR3 is likely a read error. This chain connects TRBV28 to TRBJ2-1, with 9 nucleotides matching TRBD2. Germline loops: CDR1 MDHEN, CDR2 SYDVKM. Germline trimming cut 2 bases from V and 2 bases from J; bases unmatched to any gene: 4. CDR3 length: 16 amino acids. The CDR3 DNA reads TGTGCCAGCAGTTTAGCGCGGGAGGGCCCCTACAATGAGCAGTTCTCC. It is translated as CASSLAREGPYNEQFS.

This clonotype was seen a few times. This sequence joins TRBV27 and TRBJ1-1, with 11 positions matching TRBD1. Germline V CDR1 and CDR2: MNHEY, SMNVEV (reference sequence). V lost 7 bases to trimming and J lost 5 bases; unmatched junction nucleotides: 6. The CDR3 consists of 14 residues. CDR3 nucleotide sequence: TGTGCCAGCATAGGACAGGGGGCTAGGACTGAAGCTTTCTTT. Translation gives CASIGQGARTEAFF.

The sample holds a few counts of this clonotype. J is TRBJ2-5 and V is TRBV4-1; 9 nucleotides agree with TRBD1. The DNA matches TRBJ2-7 better at its end, which makes the J call doubtful. From germline, CDR1 is MGHRA and CDR2 YSYEKL. There are 15 residues in the CDR3. The DNA for the CDR3 is TGCGCCAGCAGCCAGGTACCGGGACAGGGTAGCGAGCAGTACTTC. It translates to CASSQVPGQGSEQYF.

This chain links TRBV9 with TRBJ2-7, with 14 bases that match TRBD2. The germline V gene encodes CDR1 SGDLS and CDR2 YYNGEE. This CDR3 is 15 amino acids long. The V gene end was trimmed by 3 bases and the J gene end by 4 bases; junction bases not matched to a gene: 3. Here the CDR3 reads CASSEGLAGDYEQYF. The DNA for the CDR3 is TGTGCCAGCAGCGAGGGACTAGCGGGAGATTACGAGCAGTACTTC.

This clonotype has only a few counts. A much more abundant neighbour one base away suggests this may be a read error. This chain connects TRBV10-3 to TRBJ2-1, with 8 bases aligning to TRBD1. The CDR3 is made up of 16 amino acids. Trimming at V came to 0 bases and at J to 8 bases, leaving 9 bases not matched to a gene. The germline CDR1 and CDR2 sequences are ENHRY and SYGVKD. The CDR3 here is CAISESRRPGGDEQFF. The CDR3 DNA is TGTGCCATCAGTGAGTCGAGGAGGCCAGGGGGCGATGAGCAGTTCTTC.

In nucleotides, the CDR3 is TGCAGCGTTGTTTTAGGGGCGGGGAACACTGAAGCTTTCTTT. Translation: CSVVLGAGNTEAFF. This sequence joins TRBV29-1 and TRBJ1-1; tentatively, D is TRBD1 (5 bases). The CDR3 extends over 14 amino acids. V was trimmed by 4 bases and J by 1 base, leaving 13 bases between them. CDR1 and CDR2 from the germline V gene are SQVTM and ANQGSEA.

This clonotype has more than one count but fewer than ten. The chain carries TRBV5-6 and TRBJ2-5, with 9 bases identical to TRBD1. Trimming removed 3 bases from V and 4 bases from J; junction bases left unmatched: 7. The length of the CDR3 is 15 residues. Germline lookup yields CDR1 SGHDT and CDR2 YYEEEE. The CDR3 protein is CASSSEQGAGETQYF. CDR3 bases: TGTGCCAGCAGCTCGGAACAGGGGGCGGGAGAGACCCAGTACTTC.

The chain links TRBV12-1 to TRBJ2-1; TRBD2, the D gene given by the table, was not confirmed from the DNA. TRBV12-1 represents a pseudogene. This CDR3 spans 18 amino acids. The CDR3 DNA reads as TGTGCCAGCAGCTGCCCCGGGACTAGCGGGAGGGCCTCCAATGAGCAGTTCTTC. Its protein is CASSCPGTSGRASNEQFF.

This chain joins TRBV7-7 and TRBJ2-2; D possibly corresponds to TRBD2 (5 bases). V dropped 1 base and J dropped 6 bases, with 9 bases sitting between them. This CDR3 has 14 amino acids. The germline V gene encodes CDR1 SSHAT and CDR2 FNYEAQ (reference sequence). The DNA for the CDR3 is TGTGCCAGCAGCTTAGGGGTTAGCGCCGGGGAGCTGTTTTTT. This sequence encodes CASSLGVSAGELFF.

There are a few counts of this clonotype. This rearrangement joins TRBV28 to TRBJ2-1, with 7 nucleotides matching TRBD1. Unmatched junction bases numbered 11, after V lost 5 bases and J lost 10 bases. This CDR3 contains 14 residues. Germline V CDR1 and CDR2: MDHEN, SYDVKM. CDR3 sequence reads: CASSVLRGIGEQFF. CDR3 DNA sequence: TGTGCCAGCAGTGTTCTCAGGGGGATCGGAGAGCAGTTCTTC.

Remarks on this clonotype: Compared with germline, one end of the junction differs, possibly owing to a read error. The chain carries TRBV10-3 and TRBJ1-6, with D uncertain. CDR3 length: 14 residues. Germline loops: CDR1 ENHRY, CDR2 SYGVKD. The CDR3 region is CAISESELNSPPHF. The CDR3 region has the DNA TGTGCCATCAGTGAATCAGAACTTAATTCACCCCCCCACTTT.

V gene TRBV7-9 combines with J gene TRBJ2-1, with 8 bases aligning to TRBD2. Germline V gives CDR1 SEHNR, CDR2 FQNEAQ (reference sequence). The CDR3 runs 15 residues. The V gene end was trimmed by 0 bases and the J gene end by 6 bases; junction bases not matched to a gene: 4. The CDR3 is CASSLASGTSNEQFF. The DNA of the CDR3 is TGTGCCAGCAGCTTAGCCTCCGGGACTAGCAATGAGCAGTTCTTC.

This clonotype was detected only a few times. The chain combines TRBV9 with TRBJ2-4, with TRBD2 matching 7 bases. V was pared by 0 bases and J by 9 bases, with 6 bases of the junction left unmatched. The CDR3 covers 14 residues. Germline V lookup: CDR1 SGDLS, CDR2 YYNGEE. CDR3 nucleotides: TGTGCCAGCAGCGTAGGGGGGGGAAGTAGCATTCAGTACTTC. Amino acids: CASSVGGGSSIQYF.